The 27 T cell receptor beta chains given below trace back to one sample, sequenced in a study of CD8 T cells in ankylosing spondylitis. Regarding the study as a whole: Seemingly distinctive of ankylosing spondylitis blood was a TCR beta motif formed by eight highly homologous variants.

Their antigen targets remain unknown. MiXCR was run by TCRdb on the 5' RACE reads, yielding one entry per CDR3 protein. Found here are 750,000 to 850,000 distinct CDR3 sequences, approximately 10% of them singletons; the top ten hold 0.45% to 0.6%. Material for sequencing was blood, either unsorted or a sorted T cell fraction (not recorded which). The receptors were sampled from a male donor with ankylosing spondylitis.

This chain joins TRBV20-1 and TRBJ2-3; D possibly corresponds to TRBD2 (6 bases). V gave up 6 bases and J gave up 2 bases, with 12 bases separating them. Germline V gives CDR1 DFQATT, CDR2 SNEGSKA (reference sequence). The CDR3 is made up of 13 amino acids. As DNA, the CDR3 is TGCAGTGCGTCACGGGAGTTCACAGATACGCAGTATTTT. Translated, it gives CSASREFTDTQYF.

Notes on this clonotype: The junction shows a germline mismatch at one end, possibly a read error. This chain links TRBV28 with TRBJ1-5, with D unclear. The CDR3 extends over 14 amino acids. CDR1 is MDHEN, CDR2 SYDVKM, per germline. CDR3 nucleotide sequence: TGTGCCAGCAGTCTTTTTGGGTGGAATCAGCTCCAGCATTTT. Amino acids: CASSLFGWNQLQHF.

This clonotype occurred a few times. The CDR3 is CATSRDHAGREYNEQFF. The CDR3 DNA follows: TGTGCCACCAGCAGAGATCACGCGGGGCGCGAGTACAATGAGCAGTTCTTC. This chain uses TRBV15 with TRBJ2-1; D may be TRBD2 (6 bases). The germline V and J ends were trimmed by 0 bases and 4 bases, with 16 bases remaining between them. This CDR3 is built from 17 residues. Per the germline V gene, CDR1 is LNHNV and CDR2 is YYDKDF (reference sequence).

Only a few counts were recorded for this clonotype. V and J are TRBV20-1 and TRBJ2-5, with 10 bases aligning to TRBD2. The CDR3 is 17 residues long. Per germline, CDR1 DFQATT and CDR2 SNEGSKA (reference sequence). V shed 4 bases and J 10 bases; nucleotides not matched to a gene: 21. CDR3 sequence reads: CSATRSIAGGVPRRQYF. CDR3 nucleotide sequence: TGCAGTGCTACCCGAAGTATAGCGGGAGGAGTCCCGAGGCGCCAGTACTTC.

The chain has TRBV20-1 and TRBJ2-3; 12 positions match TRBD2. The CDR3 consists of 13 residues. Per germline, CDR1 DFQATT and CDR2 SNEGSKA (reference sequence). In DNA, the CDR3 is TGCCGGCTAGCGGGAGGGCCCACAGATACGCAGTATTTT. Translated, it gives CRLAGGPTDTQYF.

The chain joins TRBV4-3 to TRBJ2-2, with D unclear. The CDR3 is made up of 15 amino acids. Trimming left V 1 base short and J 5 bases short, with 11 bases between. CDR1 is LGHNA, CDR2 YSLEER, per germline. The CDR3 sequence is CASSQGAGRTGELFF. Written as DNA, the CDR3 is TGCGCCAGCAGCCAAGGGGCAGGAAGGACCGGGGAGCTGTTTTTT.

There are many counts of this clonotype. V usage is TRBV29-1 and J usage is TRBJ2-1; no firm D call. The CDR3 spans 14 residues. Trimming left V 4 bases short and J 9 bases short, with 19 bases between. The germline V gene encodes CDR1 SQVTM and CDR2 ANQGSEA. CDR3 sequence: CSVVHPGYRVEQFF. The CDR3 bases are TGCAGCGTTGTACATCCTGGCTATAGGGTTGAGCAGTTCTTC.

This chain uses TRBV6-5 with TRBJ1-1; D gene ambiguous. V shed 4 bases and J shed 7 bases, with 16 bases lying between them. Germline CDR1 is MNHEY and CDR2 is SVGAGI. This CDR3 spans 14 amino acids. The CDR3 DNA reads as TGTGCCAGCAGTTTCCTGCGTGGAGCTATTGAAGCTTTCTTT. The encoded protein is CASSFLRGAIEAFF.

J is TRBJ1-5 and V is TRBV6-1; weak D call: TRBD1 (5 bases). Trimming pared 2 bases from V and 5 bases from J, leaving 19 bases between. The CDR3 runs to 17 residues. CDR1 and CDR2 (germline): MNHNS, SASEGT. CDR3 amino acids: CASSELRGQGGDQPQHF. CDR3 DNA: TGTGCCAGCAGTGAACTTCGGGGCCAGGGCGGAGATCAGCCCCAGCATTTT.

The table lists this clonotype with a few counts. V is TRBV18 and J is TRBJ1-6; D remains unclear. The CDR3 is made up of 17 amino acids. Deletions cut 1 base from V and 0 bases from J, with 10 bases between. Germline values: CDR1 KGHSH, CDR2 LQKENI. The CDR3 spells CASSPQAGSSYNSPLHF. As DNA, the CDR3 is TGTGCCAGCTCACCACAGGCAGGCAGCTCCTATAATTCACCCCTCCACTTT.

This clonotype has more than one count but fewer than ten. The V call is TRBV6-5, the J call TRBJ1-5, with D possibly being TRBD1 (5 bases). V was pared by 5 bases and J by 6 bases, with 17 bases between. Germline assignment: CDR1 MNHEY and CDR2 SVGAGI. The CDR3 sequence is 15 residues long. CDR3 nucleotides: TGTGCCAGCAGTCACAAAGTGGGGGGATTTCAGCCCCAGCATTTT. Translation gives CASSHKVGGFQPQHF.

This clonotype was seen a few times. V gene TRBV29-1 combines with J gene TRBJ2-3, with D maybe TRBD2 (6 bases). The CDR3 has 13 amino acids. The V and J ends lost 4 bases and 1 base respectively, with 9 bases between them. Germline V CDR1 and CDR2: SQVTM, ANQGSEA. The CDR3 DNA is TGCAGCGTTGGTTGGGGGGGCACAGATACGCAGTATTTT. This translates into CSVGWGGTDTQYF.

The V gene is TRBV20-1, the J gene TRBJ2-7; D may be TRBD1 or TRBD2 (5 bases each). Germline loops: CDR1 DFQATT, CDR2 SNEGSKA (reference sequence). V shed 3 bases and J shed 2 bases, with 14 bases lying between them. The CDR3 is made up of 14 amino acids. CDR3 coding DNA: TGCAGTGCTAGTACCGGGGCCGCGGCCTACGAGCAGTACTTC. Encoded protein: CSASTGAAAYEQYF.

The chain uses TRBV7-3 and TRBJ2-3; a possible D gene is TRBD2 (5 bases). The CDR3 totals 16 residues. The germline V and J ends were trimmed by 2 bases and 2 bases, with 14 bases remaining between them. Per germline, CDR1 SGHTA and CDR2 FQGTGA. The CDR3, as DNA: TGTGCCAGCAGCTTAGCTTCGGGAACAGACACAGATACGCAGTATTTT. Translated: CASSLASGTDTDTQYF. Together with reference TRBV7-3 and TRBJ2-3, the CDR3 gives the full variable domain: GAGVSQTPSNKVTEKGKYVELRCDPISGHTALYWYRQSLGQGPEFLIYFQGTGAADDSGLPNDRFFAVRPEGSVSTLKIQRTERGDSAVYLCASSLASGTDTDTQYFGPGTRLTVL.

The V gene is TRBV28, the J gene TRBJ2-7, with D hard to call. With 5 bases removed from V and 4 bases from J, the gap between germline ends came to 18 bases. This CDR3 is built from 15 residues. Germline V CDR1 and CDR2: MDHEN, SYDVKM. CDR3 amino acids: CASSMTASLSYEQYF. CDR3 bases: TGTGCCAGCAGTATGACGGCGTCGCTTTCTTACGAGCAGTACTTC.

This clonotype was counted between two and nine times. This chain joins TRBV20-1 and TRBJ2-7, with 9 bases fitting TRBD2. CDR3 length: 13 residues. V trimming: 6 bases; J trimming: 3 bases; junction bases outside the gene matches: 6. The V gene's germline CDR1 is DFQATT and CDR2 SNEGSKA (reference sequence). The CDR3 region is CSAEGLAYYEQYF. CDR3 nucleotide sequence: TGCAGTGCAGAAGGACTAGCGTACTACGAGCAGTACTTC.

The rearrangement links TRBV18 to TRBJ2-5; possibly TRBD1 for D (5 bases). The germline CDR1 and CDR2 sequences are KGHSH and LQKENI. The CDR3 covers 13 residues. Trimming left V 2 bases short and J 5 bases short, with 9 bases between. CDR3 loop: CASSPGAYETQYF. DNA of the CDR3: TGTGCCAGCTCACCAGGGGCCTACGAGACCCAGTACTTC.

The table lists this clonotype with many counts. The rearrangement joins TRBV29-1 to TRBJ1-1, with D unresolved. The CDR3 covers 10 residues. In germline, CDR1 is SQVTM, CDR2 ANQGSEA. Here the CDR3 DNA reads TGCAGTGGAACGGAGACTGAAGCTTTCTTT. It encodes CSGTETEAFF.

V usage is TRBV7-3 and J usage is TRBJ2-2, with TRBD1 identical over 7 bases. CDR1 and CDR2 (germline): SGHTA, FQGTGA. The CDR3 is 14 amino acids. Trimming removed 9 bases from V and 2 bases from J; junction bases left unmatched: 6. The CDR3 bases are TGTGCCAGTAGTGGGGACAGAAACACCGGGGAGCTGTTTTTT. Translated: CASSGDRNTGELFF. The full variable domain, in which reference TRBV7-3 and TRBJ2-2 provide the parts outside the CDR3, is GAGVSQTPSNKVTEKGKYVELRCDPISGHTALYWYRQSLGQGPEFLIYFQGTGAADDSGLPNDRFFAVRPEGSVSTLKIQRTERGDSAVYLCASSGDRNTGELFFGEGSRLTVL.

This clonotype showed up many times. The chain recombines TRBV5-1 with TRBJ1-2; 7 bases are a match to TRBD1. Germline CDR1 reads SGHRS; CDR2 reads YFSETQ. The CDR3 covers 14 residues. The V gene end was trimmed by 1 base and the J gene end by 6 bases; junction bases not matched to a gene: 6. The CDR3 nucleotides read TGCGCCAGCAGCTTGAAAGGGGGCCATGATGGCTACACCTTC. Protein product: CASSLKGGHDGYTF.

Only a few counts were recorded for this clonotype. The chain uses TRBV2 and TRBJ2-3, with D possibly being TRBD1 or TRBD2 (5 bases each). V lost 8 bases, J lost 8 bases, and 20 bases lay in between. CDR1 and CDR2 from the germline V gene are SNHLY and FYNNEI. This CDR3 spans 14 amino acids. The CDR3 sequence: CASGRAGTYGTQYF. The CDR3 DNA is TGTGCCAGCGGAAGGGCAGGGACCTACGGTACGCAGTATTTT.

V usage is TRBV27 and J usage is TRBJ2-2; TRBD1 or TRBD2 may be the D gene (6 bases each). Trimming shortened V by 6 bases and J by 7 bases, and 12 bases separated the two germline ends. The germline gives CDR1 MNHEY, CDR2 SMNVEV (reference sequence). The CDR3 covers 13 residues. The CDR3 protein is CASRVQGLGELFF. The CDR3 bases are TGTGCCAGCAGAGTACAGGGACTCGGGGAGCTGTTTTTT.

The chain carries TRBV6-5 and TRBJ1-1; D is perhaps TRBD1 (5 bases). V was clipped by 4 bases and J by 2 bases, with 11 bases between them. The germline gives CDR1 MNHEY, CDR2 SVGAGI. This CDR3 comprises 14 residues. CDR3 amino acids: CASSWRRANTEAFF. In DNA, the CDR3 is TGTGCCAGCAGTTGGCGCAGGGCAAACACTGAAGCTTTCTTT.

This clonotype was observed many times. The J gene is TRBJ2-7, the V gene TRBV7-2; the match to TRBD1 covers 8 bases. The CDR3 sequence is 15 residues long. Losses at the gene ends were 0 bases for V and 7 bases for J; bases not matched to a gene: 8. The germline gives CDR1 SGHTA, CDR2 FQGNSA. The CDR3, as DNA: TGTGCCAGCAGCTTAGCCGGGACAGGAGTACGGGAGCAGTACTTC. Amino acids: CASSLAGTGVREQYF. The whole variable domain, filled in from reference TRBV7-2 and TRBJ2-7, reads GAGVSQSPSNKVTEKGKDVELRCDPISGHTALYWYRQSLGQGLEFLIYFQGNSAPDKSGLPSDRFSAERTGGSVSTLTIQRTQQEDSAVYLCASSLAGTGVREQYFGPGTRLTVT.

This clonotype has just a few counts. The CDR3 loop is CSARDREGPGEKLFF. CDR3 bases: TGCAGTGCTAGAGATCGTGAGGGGCCGGGTGAAAAACTGTTTTTT. The chain carries TRBV20-1 and TRBJ1-4; weak D call: TRBD1 (5 bases). V gave up 0 bases and J gave up 7 bases, with 15 bases separating them. This CDR3 region has 15 residues. CDR1 and CDR2 from the germline V gene are DFQATT and SNEGSKA (reference sequence).

This clonotype appeared once. This may be a read error, as it is one base from a much larger clone. V and J are TRBV4-3 and TRBJ1-6; perhaps TRBD1 as D (6 bases). Looked up from germline, CDR1 is LGHNA and CDR2 is YSLEER. The CDR3 sequence is 17 residues long. V was shortened by 1 base and J by 4 bases, with 14 bases between the two germline ends. The CDR3 coding sequence is TGCGCCAGCAGCCAAGTGGGAGTCAGGGGATATAATTCACCCCTCCACTTT. Translating gives CASSQVGVRGYNSPLHF.

The table lists this clonotype with many counts. The chain couples TRBV5-1 to TRBJ2-3; 10 nucleotides align to TRBD2. Trimming took 4 bases from V and 1 from J; bases not matched to a gene: 3. The V gene's germline CDR1 is SGHRS and CDR2 YFSETQ. The CDR3 has 15 amino acids. The CDR3 coding sequence is TGCGCCAGCAGCGATCTAGCGGGAGGCACAGATACGCAGTATTTT. The encoded protein is CASSDLAGGTDTQYF.